This TCR beta chain comes out of a study of Ad26.COV2.S vaccination and SARS-CoV-2 variants. For the study at large: Participant was drawn from the COV1001 Ad26.COV2.S trial arm.

Noted treatment: about 20 received Ad26.COV2.S at low or high dose, single or two shots; 5 received placebo; per-sample allocation not given. It was on day 63 after the first vaccine or placebo injection that samples were taken. It was an adult aged 18-55 years in Boston who was the donor. The study used a vaccine consisting of an Ad26 vector that expressed Wuhan-strain SARS-CoV-2 spike. The CDR3 has 18 residues. Germline values: CDR1 SEHNR, CDR2 FQNEAQ (reference sequence). J was trimmed by 2 bases and V by 4 bases; bases with no gene match: 12. The assay was immunoSEQ multiplex PCR, and TCRdb's table has in-frame clones only and misses some. Seen here are approximately 340,000 clones, about 85% observed once, and the top ten hold 3.3%.

The starting material was peripheral blood, obtained in a trial of Ad26.COV2.S vaccine versus placebo. V is TRBV7-9 and J is TRBJ2-7, with 12 positions matching TRBD2. This sequence originates from a person aged 18-60 years who received the Ad26.COV2.S COVID-19 vaccine or a placebo. CDR3 sequence: CASSSWGRLAGVAYEQYF. The CDR3 DNA reads TGTGCCAGCAGCTCGTGGGGGAGACTAGCGGGAGTAGCCTACGAGCAGTACTTC.